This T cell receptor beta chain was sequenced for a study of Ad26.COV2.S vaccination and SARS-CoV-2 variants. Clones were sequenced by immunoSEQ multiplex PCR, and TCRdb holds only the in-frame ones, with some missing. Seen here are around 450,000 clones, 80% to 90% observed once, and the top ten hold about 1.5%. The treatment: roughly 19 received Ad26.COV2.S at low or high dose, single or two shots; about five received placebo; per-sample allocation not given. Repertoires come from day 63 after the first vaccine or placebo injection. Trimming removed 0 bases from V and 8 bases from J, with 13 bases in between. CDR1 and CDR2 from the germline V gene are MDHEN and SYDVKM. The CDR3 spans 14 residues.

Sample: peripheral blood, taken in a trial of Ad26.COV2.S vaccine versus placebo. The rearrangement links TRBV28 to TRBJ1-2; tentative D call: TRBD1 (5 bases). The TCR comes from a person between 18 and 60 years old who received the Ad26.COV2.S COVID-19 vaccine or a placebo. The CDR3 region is CASSLWRGARGYTF. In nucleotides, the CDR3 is TGTGCCAGCAGTTTATGGAGAGGGGCTCGGGGCTACACCTTC.